This T cell receptor (beta chain) was captured by sequencing in a study of blood T cell repertoires in COVID-19 (dated by TCRdb to 2018 to 2021). In the study overall: Samples covering the acute and convalescent phases of COVID-19 were provided by collaborators in the United States, Italy and Spain. The material from the prospective study consisted of cDNA or gDNA derived from T cells, B-cell-depleted T cells, or PBMCs. A de-identified subject ID, COVID-19 status, age in years and sex were almost always included in the sample metadata. Samples were obtained from the ongoing ImmuneRACE study (first 160 participants) and from 1,200 or so subjects provided by 6 global collaborators. Where available, HLA class I and class II types were obtained from metadata supplied by the sample provider rather than from assay-based typing. The dataset comprised deeply sampled blood TCRbeta repertoires from subjects exposed to, actively infected with, or recovered from COVID-19. A freely available public database, intended as a resource for researchers studying the immune response to SARS-CoV-2, is where the repertoires were released. What the study reported, not specific to this receptor: Clinical and demographic metadata were provided uncurated, with the amount varying by source and participant.

As concerns this clone: No antigen is known for it. No per-base quality is available; no much larger clone lies one base away.

Including the terminal cysteine and phenylalanine, the CDR3 comprises 15 residues. This entry keeps only the CDR3 DNA: 45 bases, framed from base 1. Via the germline V gene, CDR1 is MNHEY and CDR2 SVGAGI. The V and J ends are trimmed by 6 bases and 2 bases, leaving 16 bases between them. One collaborating source in Seattle enrolled patients while the patients were actively infected and followed the patients over time throughout the course of disease. Each collaborating institution followed its own protocols to collect whole blood in K2EDTA tubes. For TCRbeta analysis, collaborators shipped samples as frozen whole blood, isolated PBMCs, or DNA extracted from either of those sample types. TCRbeta CDR3 regions were amplified from genomic DNA using the immunoSEQ Assay, a bias-controlled multiplex PCR. From the authors' description of their analysis: The number of nucleated cells in each sample was estimated from the amplification of reference gene primers within the assay. To quantify the absolute abundance of each unique TCRbeta CDR3 rearrangement, sequence reads were collapsed and filtered. For each sample, productive Simpson clonality was calculated as the square root of Simpson's diversity index over productive rearrangements. Sourced from immuneACCESS, this table was stored by TCRdb with only in-frame sequences that have V and J called. A share of the clones is absent; for the studies checked, an unresolved V gene accounts for under half, and the remainder has no known explanation. V and J calls and clone size are copied from that table; D and trimming were computed from the DNA. This sample comprises 99,000 or so clones, just over 85% of them detected only once. The ten largest make up around 2.1% of the sample.

Sequenced sample: peripheral blood. The sequence is built from TRBV6-5 and TRBJ1-1; the D region possibly corresponds to TRBD1 (5 bases align). The clonotype comes from a man aged 50 or older with COVID-19, enrolled during active disease. The DNA reads as follows: TGTGCCAGCAGCCCCCTATCGGGGGGTAACACTGAAGCTTTCTTT. The encoded protein is CASSPLSGGNTEAFF.